A selection of T cell receptor beta chains follows, all from one sample in a study of cytomegalovirus exposure and HLA in healthy donors. Sequencing was performed with immunoSEQ multiplex PCR; in TCRdb, only in-frame clones are kept and a portion is missing. The sample includes some 200,000 clones, around 70% of them seen just once. Sequenced sample: PBMCs. These receptors were obtained from a man aged 35 to 55 in good health and CMV-seropositive. Each CDR3 is given with its conserved first and last residue. The order of the fields is clone size, J gene, V gene, D gene, CDR3 DNA, CDR3 protein. A D gene is named only where the DNA matches it firmly. Clone size is not always given. Where it is, it says once, few, many or a class for expanded clones.

clone size: .; J gene: TRBJ2-6; V gene: TRBV2; D gene: .; CDR3 DNA: TGTGCCAGCAGTCAGGTGGACAGATACTACGGGGCCAACGTCCTGACTTTC; CDR3 protein: CASSQVDRYYGANVLTF
clone size: .; J gene: TRBJ2-5; V gene: TRBV13; D gene: TRBD2; CDR3 DNA: TGTGCCAGCAGCCCACGGGGGGGCCCGGAGACCCAGTACTTC; CDR3 protein: CASSPRGGPETQYF
clone size: .; J gene: TRBJ2-7; V gene: TRBV11-2; D gene: .; CDR3 DNA: TGTGCCAGCAGCTTAACAAACAGCTACGAGCAGTACTTC; CDR3 protein: CASSLTNSYEQYF
clone size: .; J gene: TRBJ1-5; V gene: TRBV6-1; D gene: .; CDR3 DNA: TGTGCCAGCAGTGAAGTGCGCGGGCCCAATCAGCCCCAGCATTTT; CDR3 protein: CASSEVRGPNQPQHF
clone size: few; J gene: TRBJ1-6; V gene: TRBV6-6; D gene: TRBD1; CDR3 DNA: TGTGCCAGCAGTTACGGGGGGTCAGACAGGGCACCCCTCCACTTT; CDR3 protein: CASSYGGSDRAPLHF
clone size: .; J gene: TRBJ1-2; V gene: TRBV15; D gene: TRBD1; CDR3 DNA: TGTGCCACCAGCACGACAGGGACCTATGGCTACACCTTC; CDR3 protein: CATSTTGTYGYTF
clone size: few; J gene: TRBJ1-4; V gene: TRBV6-5; D gene: TRBD1; CDR3 DNA: TGTGCCAGCAGTTCGACAGGGCGTGGGGAAAAACTGTTTTTT; CDR3 protein: CASSSTGRGEKLFF
clone size: .; J gene: TRBJ2-7; V gene: TRBV5-5; D gene: .; CDR3 DNA: TGTGCCAGCACCAATTTAGGGGCAAGCTCCTACGAGCAGTACTTC; CDR3 protein: CASTNLGASSYEQYF
clone size: few; J gene: TRBJ1-5; V gene: TRBV27; D gene: TRBD1; CDR3 DNA: TGTGCCAGCAGGGCCGGGACAGGGGGATGGGACATTAGCAATCAGCCCCAGCATTTT; CDR3 protein: CASRAGTGGWDISNQPQHF
clone size: few; J gene: TRBJ2-7; V gene: TRBV28; D gene: .; CDR3 DNA: TGTGCCAGCAGTTTATTAGTGGGGGCTTACGAGCAGTACTTC; CDR3 protein: CASSLLVGAYEQYF
clone size: .; J gene: TRBJ2-2; V gene: TRBV6-5; D gene: TRBD2; CDR3 DNA: TGTGCCAGCAGGGCGGGGGTTAACACCGGGGAGCTGTTTTTT; CDR3 protein: CASRAGVNTGELFF
clone size: .; J gene: TRBJ2-7; V gene: TRBV10-3; D gene: TRBD1; CDR3 DNA: TGTGCCATCAGTGATGCCGGGACAGGGGTATACGAGCAGTACTTC; CDR3 protein: CAISDAGTGVYEQYF
clone size: once; J gene: TRBJ2-7; V gene: TRBV13; D gene: TRBD1; CDR3 DNA: TGTGCCAGCAGCCCGGGACAGGGACTGAACGAGCAGTACTTC; CDR3 protein: CASSPGQGLNEQYF
clone size: .; J gene: TRBJ2-3; V gene: TRBV5-1; D gene: .; CDR3 DNA: TGCGCCAGCAGCTATGACCTGGGGCCTAACACAGATACGCAGTATTTT; CDR3 protein: CASSYDLGPNTDTQYF
clone size: .; J gene: TRBJ1-1; V gene: TRBV27; D gene: .; CDR3 DNA: TGTGCCAGCAGCTCTATCGGTACTGAAGCTTTCTTT; CDR3 protein: CASSSIGTEAFF
clone size: few; J gene: TRBJ2-7; V gene: TRBV13; D gene: TRBD1; CDR3 DNA: TGTGCCAGCAGCGGATACAGGGGGTCGGCCTACGAGCAGTACTTC; CDR3 protein: CASSGYRGSAYEQYF
clone size: few; J gene: TRBJ1-6; V gene: TRBV4-1; D gene: TRBD1; CDR3 DNA: TGCGCCAGCAGCCTAACGGACAGGGGGATGGATTCACCCCTCCACTTT; CDR3 protein: CASSLTDRGMDSPLHF
clone size: .; J gene: TRBJ2-3; V gene: TRBV28; D gene: .; CDR3 DNA: TGTGCCAGCAGACGTTCCGGGACTTCAGATACGCAGTATTTT; CDR3 protein: CASRRSGTSDTQYF
clone size: .; J gene: TRBJ2-1; V gene: TRBV4-1; D gene: TRBD2; CDR3 DNA: TGCGCCAGCAGCCAAGATCTTTGGGCACTAGCGGGGGACTACAATGAGCAGTTCTTC; CDR3 protein: CASSQDLWALAGDYNEQFF
clone size: .; J gene: TRBJ1-2; V gene: TRBV27; D gene: .; CDR3 DNA: TGTGCCAAGGAGCGTCAGAGTGGCTACACCTTC; CDR3 protein: CAKERQSGYTF
clone size: .; J gene: TRBJ2-5; V gene: TRBV2; D gene: .; CDR3 DNA: TGTGCCAGCAGCCCCCGGGGAGCCGGGGAGACCCAGTACTTC; CDR3 protein: CASSPRGAGETQYF
clone size: .; J gene: TRBJ1-4; V gene: TRBV5-6; D gene: TRBD1; CDR3 DNA: TGTGCCAGCAGCACCCGGACAGGGGGAACTAATGAAAAACTGTTTTTT; CDR3 protein: CASSTRTGGTNEKLFF
clone size: few; J gene: TRBJ2-1; V gene: TRBV28; D gene: .; CDR3 DNA: TGTGCCAGCAGCCTAATGCGGGGTTCCTACAATGAGCAGTTCTTC; CDR3 protein: CASSLMRGSYNEQFF
clone size: .; J gene: TRBJ2-1; V gene: TRBV19; D gene: .; CDR3 DNA: TGTGCCAGTAGTTTAGGGGGGCTCTACAATGAGCAGTTCTTC; CDR3 protein: CASSLGGLYNEQFF
clone size: .; J gene: TRBJ1-2; V gene: TRBV6-1; D gene: .; CDR3 DNA: TGTGCCAGCACCCAGGGCTATGGCTACACCTTC; CDR3 protein: CASTQGYGYTF
clone size: .; J gene: TRBJ1-5; V gene: TRBV5-8; D gene: TRBD1; CDR3 DNA: TGTGCCAGCAGCTTGGTTAGGGACAGCTATGGGGATCAGCCCCAGCATTTT; CDR3 protein: CASSLVRDSYGDQPQHF
clone size: few; J gene: TRBJ1-6; V gene: TRBV6-6; D gene: TRBD1; CDR3 DNA: TGTGCCAGCAGTATCGGGGACAGGCCTGGAGATTCACCCCTCCACTTT; CDR3 protein: CASSIGDRPGDSPLHF
clone size: .; J gene: TRBJ1-4; V gene: TRBV9; D gene: .; CDR3 DNA: TGTGCCAGCAGCGTAGGCCCAGGGAATGAAAAACTGTTTTTT; CDR3 protein: CASSVGPGNEKLFF
clone size: .; J gene: TRBJ1-1; V gene: TRBV7-2; D gene: .; CDR3 DNA: TGTGCCAGCACCCCCAGGGGTCCGGGACGGTCGAACACTGAAGCTTTCTTT; CDR3 protein: CASTPRGPGRSNTEAFF
clone size: few; J gene: TRBJ1-2; V gene: TRBV7-2; D gene: .; CDR3 DNA: TGTGCCAGCGCCGCGGGGGGCGGGAACTATGGCTACACCTTC; CDR3 protein: CASAAGGGNYGYTF
clone size: .; J gene: TRBJ2-1; V gene: TRBV5-1; D gene: TRBD2; CDR3 DNA: TGCGCCAGCATGCAGCGGGGGGGAAATGAGCAGTTCTTC; CDR3 protein: CASMQRGGNEQFF
clone size: .; J gene: TRBJ1-2; V gene: TRBV7-9; D gene: TRBD1; CDR3 DNA: TGTGCCAGCAGTTTGACAGGGATCGACTATGGCTACACCTTC; CDR3 protein: CASSLTGIDYGYTF
clone size: once; J gene: TRBJ1-5; V gene: TRBV28; D gene: TRBD1; CDR3 DNA: TGTGCCAGCAGCCTAACAGGGGAAGGACAGCCCCAGCATTTT; CDR3 protein: CASSLTGEGQPQHF
clone size: .; J gene: TRBJ2-7; V gene: TRBV2; D gene: .; CDR3 DNA: TGTGCCAGCAGCGAACAGGGCGCCTACGAGCAGTACTTC; CDR3 protein: CASSEQGAYEQYF
clone size: .; J gene: TRBJ2-7; V gene: TRBV5-6; D gene: TRBD1; CDR3 DNA: TGCATCTGTGTCCCTCCTCCTCGGGACAGGATGACCTACGAGCAGTACTTC; CDR3 protein: CICVPPPRDRMTYEQYF
clone size: .; J gene: TRBJ2-1; V gene: TRBV25-1; D gene: TRBD2; CDR3 DNA: TGTGCCAGCAGTAGGGGACTAGCTAATTACAATGAGCAGTTCTTC; CDR3 protein: CASSRGLANYNEQFF
clone size: .; J gene: TRBJ1-6; V gene: TRBV2; D gene: TRBD1; CDR3 DNA: TGTGCCAGCAGTGCCCGGGACAGGGGGAATTCACCCCTCCACTTT; CDR3 protein: CASSARDRGNSPLHF
clone size: few; J gene: TRBJ2-7; V gene: TRBV5-1; D gene: TRBD2; CDR3 DNA: TGCGCCAGCAGCTTGGGGGTGGTAGCGGGGGGGCGTCTCAACGAGCAGTACTTC; CDR3 protein: CASSLGVVAGGRLNEQYF
clone size: .; J gene: TRBJ1-5; V gene: TRBV5-6; D gene: .; CDR3 DNA: TGTGCCAGCAGCTTGGGTGGAGATCAGCCCCAGCATTTT; CDR3 protein: CASSLGGDQPQHF
clone size: .; J gene: TRBJ2-7; V gene: TRBV7-8; D gene: TRBD1; CDR3 DNA: TGTGCCAGCAGTTTTACCGGGACAGGGGCTAATCAAAGAGCCTACGAGCAGTACTTC; CDR3 protein: CASSFTGTGANQRAYEQYF
clone size: .; J gene: TRBJ2-1; V gene: TRBV4-1; D gene: .; CDR3 DNA: TGCGCCAGCAGCAGAGGCAGGGCAGGTGAGCAGTTCTTC; CDR3 protein: CASSRGRAGEQFF
clone size: .; J gene: TRBJ2-7; V gene: TRBV4-1; D gene: .; CDR3 DNA: TGCGCCAGCAGCCAAGACTGGTCCTACGAGCAGTACTTC; CDR3 protein: CASSQDWSYEQYF
clone size: .; J gene: TRBJ2-2; V gene: TRBV11-2; D gene: .; CDR3 DNA: TGTGCCAGCAGCTTATCCTCGGGGGGTATTGGACAGGGATTTCTGTTTTTT; CDR3 protein: CASSLSSGGIGQGFLFF
clone size: .; J gene: TRBJ2-3; V gene: TRBV28; D gene: TRBD2; CDR3 DNA: TGTGCCAGCAGTAAGACTAGCGGGCTCACAGATACGCAGTATTTT; CDR3 protein: CASSKTSGLTDTQYF
clone size: .; J gene: TRBJ2-3; V gene: TRBV2; D gene: TRBD2; CDR3 DNA: TGTGCCAGCATGCTGGGACTAGCGGGGAAGGAAGATACGCAGTATTTT; CDR3 protein: CASMLGLAGKEDTQYF
clone size: .; J gene: TRBJ1-2; V gene: TRBV7-2; D gene: .; CDR3 DNA: TGTGCCAGCAGCTCACCCGGGAGGAGTAGGAACTATGGCTACACCTTC; CDR3 protein: CASSSPGRSRNYGYTF
clone size: once; J gene: TRBJ2-3; V gene: TRBV10-3; D gene: TRBD2; CDR3 DNA: TGTGCCATCAGTAGCGGGGTTAGCACAGATACGCAGTATTTT; CDR3 protein: CAISSGVSTDTQYF
clone size: .; J gene: TRBJ1-3; V gene: TRBV4-1; D gene: .; CDR3 DNA: TGCGCCAGCAGCCAAGGGAGGGGCTCCCTCTCTGGAAACACCATATATTTT; CDR3 protein: CASSQGRGSLSGNTIYF
clone size: .; J gene: TRBJ1-4; V gene: TRBV18; D gene: .; CDR3 DNA: TGTGCCAGCTCACTATACGGGCGGACAAAAACAACTAATGAAAAACTGTTTTTT; CDR3 protein: CASSLYGRTKTTNEKLFF
clone size: .; J gene: TRBJ1-1; V gene: TRBV5-4; D gene: .; CDR3 DNA: TGTGCCAGCAGCTTATTTGAGGGGAACACTGAAGCTTTCTTT; CDR3 protein: CASSLFEGNTEAFF
clone size: .; J gene: TRBJ1-5; V gene: TRBV4-1; D gene: TRBD1; CDR3 DNA: TGCGCCAGCAGCCAAGTTGACAGGGACAATCAGCCCCAGCATTTT; CDR3 protein: CASSQVDRDNQPQHF
clone size: once; J gene: TRBJ2-1; V gene: TRBV5-1; D gene: .; CDR3 DNA: TGCGCCAGCAGCTTGGCGTCTGCAGGCTACAATGAGCAGTTCTTC; CDR3 protein: CASSLASAGYNEQFF
clone size: .; J gene: TRBJ1-1; V gene: TRBV6-6; D gene: TRBD1; CDR3 DNA: TGTGCCAGCAGATCCGGGACAGGGATGACTGAAGCTTTCTTT; CDR3 protein: CASRSGTGMTEAFF
clone size: .; J gene: TRBJ2-7; V gene: TRBV15; D gene: .; CDR3 DNA: TGTGCCACCAGCAGGGACCGGGGGAGGGAGCAGTACTTC; CDR3 protein: CATSRDRGREQYF
clone size: once; J gene: TRBJ2-7; V gene: TRBV28; D gene: .; CDR3 DNA: TGTGCCAGCAGTTTAGGCGGCAGCGCTATCTCCTACGAGCAGTACTTC; CDR3 protein: CASSLGGSAISYEQYF
clone size: few; J gene: TRBJ1-1; V gene: TRBV27; D gene: .; CDR3 DNA: TGTGCCAGCAGCCCTTTTCTAGTGAGCACTGAAGCTTTCTTT; CDR3 protein: CASSPFLVSTEAFF
clone size: few; J gene: TRBJ1-4; V gene: TRBV5-1; D gene: .; CDR3 DNA: TGCGCCAGCAGCTTGACAGAAACATCAACTAATGAAAAACTGTTTTTT; CDR3 protein: CASSLTETSTNEKLFF
clone size: .; J gene: TRBJ2-3; V gene: TRBV5-4; D gene: TRBD1; CDR3 DNA: TGTGCCAGCAGCTGGGGACAGTCTAGCACAGATACGCAGTATTTT; CDR3 protein: CASSWGQSSTDTQYF
clone size: once; J gene: TRBJ2-3; V gene: TRBV21-1; D gene: .; CDR3 DNA: TGTGCCACGGACGCCCCCCCAGGGACGCAGTATTTT; CDR3 protein: CATDAPPGTQYF